Listed here are 19 T cell receptor beta chains from one sample, sequenced in a study of blood T cell repertoires in COVID-19. Clones were read by immunoSEQ multiplex PCR, and TCRdb kept only the in-frame ones, dropping some. The data show tens of thousands of clones, nearly 90% seen once. The sequenced sample was peripheral blood. These receptors were taken from a man in his sixties with acute or convalescent COVID-19.

The J gene is TRBJ1-1, the V gene TRBV6-2 or TRBV6-3; no definite D call. Trimming left V 2 bases short and J 6 bases short, with 10 bases between. Germline CDR1 MNHEY, CDR2 SVGEGT. The CDR3 runs 13 residues. The CDR3 is CASSYGGSPEAFF. DNA for the CDR3: TGTGCCAGCAGTTACGGAGGGTCCCCTGAAGCTTTCTTT.

The V gene is TRBV9, the J gene TRBJ2-2, with 11 positions matching TRBD2. J lost 0 bases, V lost 2 bases, and 0 bases had no gene match. This CDR3 is 16 amino acids long. CDR1 SGDLS and CDR2 YYNGEE come from the germline V gene. The CDR3 DNA is TGTGCCAGCAGCGTGGGACTAGCGGCGAACACCGGGGAGCTGTTTTTT. Its translation is CASSVGLAANTGELFF.

This chain connects TRBV7-6 to TRBJ1-1; 7 bases align to TRBD1. V trimming: 5 bases; J trimming: 1 base; junction bases outside the gene matches: 7. The CDR3 length is 15 residues. Germline assignment: CDR1 SGHVS and CDR2 FNYEAQ. CDR3 DNA: TGTGCCAGCAGCCCCCGGACAGGAGGGAACACTGAAGCTTTCTTT. It codes for CASSPRTGGNTEAFF.

The V gene is TRBV7-9, the J gene TRBJ2-1; TRBD2 matches 7 bases. This CDR3 spans 15 amino acids. Per the germline V gene, CDR1 is SEHNR and CDR2 is FQNEAQ (reference sequence). Germline trimming cut 3 bases from V and 3 bases from J; bases unmatched to any gene: 5. The CDR3: CASSLVGTNYNEQFF. The CDR3 nucleotides are TGTGCCAGCAGCTTGGTCGGGACTAACTACAATGAGCAGTTCTTC. Full variable domain (missing parts from reference TRBV7-9 and TRBJ2-1): DTGVSQNPRHKITKRGQNVTFRCDPISEHNRLYWYRQTLGQGPEFLTYFQNEAQLEKSRLLSDRFSAERPKGSFSTLEIQRTEQGDSAMYLCASSLVGTNYNEQFFGPGTRLTVL.

The chain employs TRBV6-2 or TRBV6-3 and TRBJ2-7; the match to TRBD2 covers 8 bases. Germline CDR1 and CDR2: MNHEY and SVGEGT. The CDR3 covers 13 residues. V was pared by 5 bases and J by 7 bases, with 7 bases of the junction left unmatched. CDR3 nucleotides: TGTGCCAGCAGTCCCTTAGCGGGGCGAGAGCAGTACTTC. Translating gives CASSPLAGREQYF.

Only a few counts were recorded for this clone. V and J are TRBV9 and TRBJ2-2; weak D call: TRBD2 (6 bases). CDR3 length: 14 residues. From germline, CDR1 is SGDLS and CDR2 YYNGEE. Trimming took off 4 bases at V and 7 bases at J, with 14 bases between the two ends. The CDR3 DNA is TGTGCCAGCAGCATCTCTAGCGAGGGCGGGGAGCTGTTTTTT. This sequence encodes CASSISSEGGELFF.

CDR3 residues: CASSEHGEGNQPQHF. CDR3 sequence (DNA): TGTGCCAGCAGTGAACACGGGGAGGGCAATCAGCCCCAGCATTTT. The rearrangement joins TRBV6-1 to TRBJ1-5; D is unclear. Germline V lookup: CDR1 MNHNS, CDR2 SASEGT. This CDR3 contains 15 residues. Trimming left V 2 bases short and J 2 bases short, with 10 bases between.

V is TRBV9 and J is TRBJ1-3; no reliable D call. Germline V CDR1 and CDR2: SGDLS, YYNGEE. The CDR3 runs 15 residues. V gave up 0 bases and J gave up 4 bases, with 11 bases separating them. The CDR3 region is CASSVDPGSGNTIYF. The CDR3 DNA follows: TGTGCCAGCAGCGTAGATCCGGGATCCGGAAACACCATATATTTT. Variable domain in full (rest from reference TRBV9 and TRBJ1-3): DSGVTQTPKHLITATGQRVTLRCSPRSGDLSVYWYQQSLDQGLQFLIQYYNGEERAKGNILERFSAQQFPDLHSELNLSSLELGDSALYFCASSVDPGSGNTIYFGEGSWLTVV.

The rearrangement links TRBV4-2 to TRBJ2-2; D is undetermined. Germline V gene data show CDR1 as LGHNA and CDR2 as YNFKEQ. The CDR3 is 13 amino acids. The V end was cut by 0 bases, the J end by 6 bases, with 5 bases between. This CDR3 reads CASSQDLAGELFF. The DNA of the CDR3 is TGTGCCAGCAGCCAAGATTTAGCCGGGGAGCTGTTTTTT.

The chain links TRBV5-6 to TRBJ1-4; tentatively, D is TRBD1 (5 bases). The CDR3 runs to 13 residues. The V gene's germline CDR1 is SGHDT and CDR2 YYEEEE. V gave up 1 base and J gave up 8 bases, with 9 bases separating them. The CDR3 is CASSLSGAEKLFF. The CDR3 DNA sequence: TGTGCCAGCAGCTTGTCTGGGGCCGAAAAACTGTTTTTT.

This clone has only one observation. The chain joins TRBV27 to TRBJ1-2, with D maybe TRBD1 (5 bases). The CDR3 covers 14 residues. The germline gives CDR1 MNHEY, CDR2 SMNVEV (reference sequence). V was shortened by 0 bases and J by 4 bases, with 9 bases between the two germline ends. CDR3 DNA: TGTGCCAGCAGTTTATCGATACAGGTCTATGGCTACACCTTC. Its protein is CASSLSIQVYGYTF.

The rearrangement joins TRBV5-6 to TRBJ2-7, with D possibly TRBD2 on 5 matching bases. This CDR3 contains 14 residues. CDR1 is SGHDT, CDR2 YYEEEE, per germline. V lost 4 bases and J 4 bases, leaving 15 bases between the germline ends. The CDR3 DNA sequence: TGTGCCAGCAGCACGACGGGAACGATTTACGAGCAGTACTTC. This sequence encodes CASSTTGTIYEQYF.

Notes on this clone: At one end the junction does not follow the germline gene, possibly because of a read error. The rearrangement links TRBV2 to TRBJ1-1; D is undetermined. CDR1 is SNHLY and CDR2 is FYNNEI in the germline V gene. This CDR3 has 14 amino acids. The CDR3 reads CASREGRQNTEAFF. DNA of the CDR3: TGTGCCAGCAGAGAAGGGCGGCAGAACACTGAAGCTTTCTTT.

The chain couples TRBV25-1 to TRBJ2-7; D may be TRBD2 (5 bases). Germline V lookup: CDR1 MGHDK, CDR2 SYGVNS. Trimming cost V 2 bases and J 6 bases, with 17 bases left between them. This CDR3 spans 15 amino acids. CDR3 region: CASSETGILSPEQYF. CDR3 coding DNA: TGTGCCAGCAGTGAAACGGGGATTCTATCGCCCGAGCAGTACTTC.

The chain carries TRBV6-5 and TRBJ1-5; the match to TRBD1 covers 8 bases. The CDR3 length is 15 residues. Germline loops: CDR1 MNHEY, CDR2 SVGAGI. J was trimmed by 3 bases and V by 6 bases; bases with no gene match: 7. Written as DNA, the CDR3 is TGTGCCAGCAGGCCGACAGGGGACTACAATCAGCCCCAGCATTTT. Its translation is CASRPTGDYNQPQHF.

The V and J genes are TRBV19 and TRBJ1-5; no clear D gene. The CDR3 length is 14 residues. Trimming cost V 4 bases and J 8 bases, with 15 bases left between them. The germline V gene has CDR1 LNHDA and CDR2 SQIVND (reference sequence). The CDR3 coding sequence is TGTGCCAGTAGTACAAGACCCGCGGAAAAGCCCCAGCATTTT. It yields the protein CASSTRPAEKPQHF.

The genes are TRBV19 and TRBJ2-7, with TRBD1 as a possible D gene (5 bases). The length of the CDR3 is 13 residues. Germline V gene sequence: CDR1 LNHDA, CDR2 SQIVND (reference sequence). Trimming left V 1 base short and J 4 bases short, with 8 bases between. The chain's CDR3 is CASSIGQGYEQYF. DNA of the CDR3: TGTGCCAGTAGTATAGGGCAGGGATACGAGCAGTACTTC.

This clone occurred a few times. The V and J genes are TRBV12-3 or TRBV12-4 and TRBJ1-1; possibly TRBD1 for D (6 bases). This CDR3 is built from 12 residues. The germline V and J ends were trimmed by 6 bases and 6 bases, with 11 bases remaining between them. CDR3 residues: CASSQGRAEAFF. The CDR3, as DNA: TGTGCCAGCAGCCAGGGGAGGGCTGAAGCTTTCTTT.

The V call is TRBV7-8, the J call TRBJ1-1; 7 nucleotides line up with TRBD1. The CDR3 length is 15 residues. The V gene end was trimmed by 0 bases and the J gene end by 3 bases; junction bases not matched to a gene: 4. Germline CDR1 is SGHVS and CDR2 is FQNEAQ. CDR3: CASSLAQGTYTEAFF. CDR3 bases: TGTGCCAGCAGCTTAGCACAGGGGACTTACACTGAAGCTTTCTTT.